A selection of T cell receptor beta chains follows, all from one sample in a study of blood T cell repertoires in COVID-19. Measured with immunoSEQ multiplex PCR; TCRdb has only the in-frame clones, and not every one. The sample has a few hundred thousand clones, approximately 90% seen once; the top ten hold 1.2%. The specimen was PBMCs or T cells enriched from blood (not recorded which). Source of these receptors: a young woman who had recovered from COVID-19. Each CDR3 is given with its conserved first and last residue. A D gene is named only where the DNA matches it firmly. A clone size is listed for some rows: how often the clone was seen (once, few, many), or a class if it is expanded.

len,abundance,j_gene,d_gene,v_gene,CDR3aa,CDR3nt
16,NA,TRBJ2-1,TRBD2,TRBV5-1,CASSGSSGGNYNEQFF,TGCGCCAGCAGTGGTTCTAGCGGGGGAAATTACAATGAGCAGTTCTTC
17,NA,TRBJ1-2,NA,TRBV4-3,CASSQIGGVRGNYGYTF,TGCGCCAGCAGCCAAATTGGAGGTGTTCGGGGTAACTATGGCTACACCTTC
14,NA,TRBJ2-5,TRBD2,TRBV6-5,CASSLSGGQETQYF,TGTGCCAGCAGTTTAAGCGGGGGGCAAGAGACCCAGTACTTC
18,NA,TRBJ2-7,TRBD2,TRBV10-3,CAISESYFTAGDSYEQYF,TGTGCCATCAGTGAGTCGTACTTCACGGCGGGGGACTCCTACGAGCAGTACTTC
13,NA,TRBJ1-6,NA,TRBV13,CASSFRGRSPLHF,TGTGCCAGCAGCTTCCGAGGAAGGTCACCCCTCCACTTT
15,NA,TRBJ1-5,TRBD1,TRBV19,CASSILEGGYQPQHF,TGTGCCAGTAGTATATTGGAAGGGGGCTATCAGCCCCAGCATTTT
16,NA,TRBJ2-3,NA,TRBV18,CASSPPTGPPPDTQYF,TGTGCCAGCTCACCGCCGACAGGCCCCCCCCCAGATACGCAGTATTTT
15,NA,TRBJ1-5,TRBD1,TRBV19,CASRGGQGNNQPQHF,TGTGCCAGTAGGGGGGGACAGGGGAACAATCAGCCCCAGCATTTT
16,NA,TRBJ1-3,NA,TRBV5-4,CASSLDQGFSGNTIYF,TGTGCCAGCAGCTTGGATCAGGGTTTCTCTGGAAACACCATATATTTT
14,NA,TRBJ2-5,NA,TRBV6-6,CASSYSNSQETQYF,TGTGCCAGCAGTTACTCAAACAGCCAAGAGACCCAGTACTTC
16,NA,TRBJ1-1,NA,TRBV7-3,CASSFTGQGRGTEAFF,TGTGCCAGCAGCTTCACAGGGCAGGGCAGGGGCACTGAAGCTTTCTTT
18,NA,TRBJ2-2,TRBD2,TRBV4-1,CASSLRTSGGALTGELFF,TGCGCCAGCAGCCTTCGGACTAGCGGGGGGGCTCTCACCGGGGAGCTGTTTTTT
13,few,TRBJ1-6,NA,TRBV30,CAWKNTRNSPLHF,TGTGCCTGGAAGAACACCCGAAATTCACCCCTCCACTTT
14,NA,TRBJ1-1,NA,TRBV15,CATSVQGYNTEAFF,TGTGCCACCAGCGTACAGGGATACAACACTGAAGCTTTCTTT
17,NA,TRBJ1-4,NA,TRBV21-1,CASSSPRNRDRREKLFF,TGTGCCAGCAGCTCGCCACGGAACCGGGACAGGCGCGAAAAACTGTTTTTT
16,NA,TRBJ2-1,NA,TRBV5-4,CASSPWGGAPYNEQFF,TGTGCCAGCAGCCCTTGGGGGGGGGCCCCCTACAATGAGCAGTTCTTC
16,NA,TRBJ2-2,TRBD2,TRBV5-4,CASSWRRGANTGELFF,TGTGCCAGCAGCTGGAGGCGGGGGGCGAACACCGGGGAGCTGTTTTTT
15,NA,TRBJ1-1,TRBD1,TRBV6-2/TRBV6-3,CASSYSKGGETEAFF,TGTGCCAGCAGTTACTCTAAAGGGGGCGAGACTGAAGCTTTCTTT
20,once,TRBJ1-3,TRBD1,TRBV29-1,CSAIAIDGQGKPLSGNTIYF,TGCAGCGCCATTGCCATTGACGGACAGGGGAAACCCCTCTCTGGAAACACCATATATTTT
15,NA,TRBJ1-1,TRBD1,TRBV7-6,CASSLEGTANTEAFF,TGTGCCAGCAGCTTAGAGGGGACAGCGAACACTGAAGCTTTCTTT
15,few,TRBJ2-7,TRBD2,TRBV6-5,CASSYPTSGDYEQYF,TGTGCCAGCAGTTATCCAACTAGCGGGGACTACGAGCAGTACTTC
16,NA,TRBJ1-2,NA,TRBV18,CASSAEVGTLGYGYTF,TGTGCCAGCTCAGCCGAAGTGGGGACTCTGGGCTATGGCTACACCTTC
16,NA,TRBJ1-1,NA,TRBV6-1,CASSEFPGPLNTEAFF,TGTGCCAGCAGTGAATTTCCAGGGCCCCTGAACACTGAAGCTTTCTTT
13,NA,TRBJ1-2,NA,TRBV5-6,CASSLVAVYGYTF,TGTGCCAGCAGCTTGGTGGCGGTCTATGGCTACACCTTC
15,NA,TRBJ1-2,NA,TRBV19,CASSNPGQPNYGYTF,TGTGCCAGTAGTAATCCTGGACAGCCTAACTATGGCTACACCTTC
14,once,TRBJ1-1,NA,TRBV5-1,CASSLEQGRTEAFF,TGCGCCAGCAGCTTGGAACAGGGACGCACTGAAGCTTTCTTT
15,NA,TRBJ2-3,NA,TRBV4-2,CASSQDPEGADTQYF,TGTGCCAGCAGCCAAGATCCGGAGGGAGCAGATACGCAGTATTTT
17,NA,TRBJ2-5,TRBD2,TRBV18,CASSPAGSIGDKETQYF,TGTGCCAGCTCCCCAGCGGGGTCCATAGGGGATAAAGAGACCCAGTACTTC
16,NA,TRBJ2-5,TRBD2,TRBV6-5,CASSYTPWEGKVTQYF,TGTGCCAGCAGTTACACACCCTGGGAGGGTAAAGTGACCCAGTACTTC
12,NA,TRBJ2-2,NA,TRBV5-1,CASSPDTGELFF,TGCGCCAGCAGCCCCGACACCGGGGAGCTGTTTTTT
18,NA,TRBJ2-3,NA,TRBV1,CTSSQEGWVGGGEDTQYF,TGCACCAGCAGCCAAGAAGGCTGGGTGGGCGGGGGTGAGGATACGCAGTATTTT
16,NA,TRBJ1-4,NA,TRBV10-3,CATAGYGGTTNEKLFF,TGTGCCACCGCAGGATACGGGGGAACAACTAATGAAAAACTGTTTTTT
14,NA,TRBJ2-2,TRBD1,TRBV7-9,CASSLSGTGGELFF,TGTGCCAGCAGCTTATCCGGGACAGGTGGGGAGCTGTTTTTT
14,NA,TRBJ2-5,TRBD1,TRBV29-1,CSVDYRGVQETQYF,TGCAGCGTTGATTACAGGGGCGTTCAAGAGACCCAGTACTTC
15,NA,TRBJ2-7,NA,TRBV7-9,CASSDMGRGVSEQYF,TGTGCCAGCAGTGACATGGGCAGGGGGGTCAGTGAGCAGTACTTC
14,few,TRBJ1-5,NA,TRBV27,CASSQGQKNQPQHF,TGTGCCAGCAGTCAAGGACAGAAGAATCAGCCCCAGCATTTT
15,once,TRBJ2-7,NA,TRBV19,CASSPYDRSTYEQYF,TGTGCCAGTAGTCCGTATGACAGGTCTACCTACGAGCAGTACTTC
12,NA,TRBJ1-6,NA,TRBV6-5,CASRRQNSPLHF,TGTGCCAGCCGGAGACAGAATTCACCCCTCCACTTT
15,NA,TRBJ2-1,NA,TRBV11-1,CASSPQQLGGNEQFF,TGTGCCAGCAGCCCCCAGCAATTGGGGGGCAATGAGCAGTTCTTC
12,NA,TRBJ1-1,NA,TRBV7-9,CASSLRQDEAFF,TGTGCCAGCAGCCTCCGACAGGATGAAGCTTTCTTT
16,NA,TRBJ2-6,NA,TRBV7-9,CASSLGVGSGANVLTF,TGTGCCAGCAGCCTCGGGGTAGGGTCTGGGGCCAACGTCCTGACTTTC
13,NA,TRBJ2-5,TRBD2,TRBV6-5,CASRSPGGETQYF,TGTGCCAGCAGGTCCCCGGGGGGAGAGACCCAGTACTTC
13,NA,TRBJ1-6,NA,TRBV4-1,CASRGPNNSPLHF,TGCGCCAGCAGGGGGCCCAATAATTCACCCCTCCACTTT
15,NA,TRBJ1-3,NA,TRBV5-1,CASSLNGVPGNTIYF,TGCGCCAGCAGCTTGAACGGGGTCCCTGGAAACACCATATATTTT
14,NA,TRBJ2-5,TRBD1,TRBV11-2,CASSAQGRLETQYF,TGTGCCAGCAGCGCACAGGGGCGGCTGGAGACCCAGTACTTC
16,NA,TRBJ2-7,NA,TRBV11-3,CASSLAGDAALYEQYF,TGTGCCAGCAGCCTAGCAGGGGACGCGGCTCTCTACGAGCAGTACTTC
13,NA,TRBJ1-2,NA,TRBV7-2,CASSRRGGGGYTF,TGTGCCAGCTCGAGGAGGGGGGGCGGCGGCTACACCTTC
11,NA,TRBJ1-1,NA,TRBV5-1,CASSLGVGAFF,TGCGCCAGCAGCTTGGGGGTCGGGGCTTTCTTT
13,NA,TRBJ1-5,NA,TRBV7-8,CASSLEDTQPQHF,TGTGCCAGCAGCTTAGAGGACACTCAGCCCCAGCATTTT
16,NA,TRBJ2-5,TRBD2,TRBV5-1,CASSSTSGGGGETQYF,TGCGCCAGCAGCTCGACTAGCGGGGGAGGAGGAGAGACCCAGTACTTC
11,NA,TRBJ2-3,NA,TRBV14,CASSGRRAQYF,TGTGCCAGCAGTGGGCGGCGGGCGCAGTATTTT
17,NA,TRBJ2-1,TRBD2,TRBV13,CASSPMTSGGPYNEQFF,TGTGCCAGCAGCCCCATGACTAGCGGGGGGCCGTACAATGAGCAGTTCTTC
13,NA,TRBJ2-7,NA,TRBV6-5,CASSNTGSYEQYF,TGTGCCAGCAGCAATACAGGGTCCTACGAGCAGTACTTC